The table lists the clone carrying this T cell receptor (beta chain) with a few counts. Its antigen is not known. Per germline, CDR1 ENHRY and CDR2 SYGVKD. With 10 bases clipped from V and 8 bases from J, the junction kept 10 bases outside the gene matches. This CDR3 spans 14 amino acids. Excluded were patients with other autoimmune diseases, uncontrolled infections, pregnancy or lactation. Using RNA transcripts, the TCR beta CDR3 regions were amplified. First-round RT-PCR relied on HTBI primers, and a second-round multiplex PCR came next. TCRdb fed the multiplex PCR reads into MiXCR, producing one record per CDR3 protein. The table has around 1,000,000 distinct CDR3 sequences, less than 45% seen once. This entry belongs to a study of Graves' ophthalmopathy and Graves' hyperthyroidism. Study outcomes and limitations: Most clonotypes expanded in thyroid above 0.001 frequency were present in blood too.

The material sequenced was peripheral blood or thyroid tissue (not recorded which). This TCR was sampled from an adult man with Graves' hyperthyroidism. This chain links TRBV10-3 with TRBJ2-2; 10 nucleotides line up with TRBD2. The CDR3 sequence is CASGASGSIGELFF. The CDR3 DNA follows: TGTGCCAGCGGCGCTAGCGGGAGTATAGGGGAGCTGTTTTTT.